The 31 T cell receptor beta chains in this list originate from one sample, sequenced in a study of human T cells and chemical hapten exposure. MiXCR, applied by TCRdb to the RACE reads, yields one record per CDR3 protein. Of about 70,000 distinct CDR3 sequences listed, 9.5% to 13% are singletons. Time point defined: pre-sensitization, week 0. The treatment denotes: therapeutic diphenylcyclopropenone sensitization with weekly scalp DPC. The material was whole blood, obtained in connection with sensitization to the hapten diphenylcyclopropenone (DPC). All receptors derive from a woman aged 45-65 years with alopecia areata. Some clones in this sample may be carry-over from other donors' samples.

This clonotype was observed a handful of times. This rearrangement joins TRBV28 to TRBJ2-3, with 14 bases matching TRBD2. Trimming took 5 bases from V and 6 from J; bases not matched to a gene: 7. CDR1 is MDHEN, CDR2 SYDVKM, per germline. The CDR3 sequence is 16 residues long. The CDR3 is CASSQTSGRGSDTQYF. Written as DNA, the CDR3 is TGTGCCAGCAGTCAGACTAGCGGGAGGGGATCGGATACGCAGTATTTT.

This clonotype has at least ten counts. As DNA, the CDR3 is TGTGCCAGCTCACCTGGACAGGGGGCGAAAGGCTACACCTTC. This sequence encodes CASSPGQGAKGYTF. The chain has TRBV18 and TRBJ1-2; 11 bases fit TRBD1. The CDR3 length is 14 residues. Unmatched junction bases numbered 5, after V lost 3 bases and J lost 8 bases. The germline V gene encodes CDR1 KGHSH and CDR2 LQKENI.

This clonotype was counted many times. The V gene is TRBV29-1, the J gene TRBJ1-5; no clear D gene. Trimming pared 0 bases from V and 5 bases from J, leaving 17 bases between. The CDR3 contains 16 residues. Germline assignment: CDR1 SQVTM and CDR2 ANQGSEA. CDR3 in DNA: TGCAGCGTTGAAGAGGTTGGCAAACCGACCGATCAGCCCCAGCATTTT. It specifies CSVEEVGKPTDQPQHF.

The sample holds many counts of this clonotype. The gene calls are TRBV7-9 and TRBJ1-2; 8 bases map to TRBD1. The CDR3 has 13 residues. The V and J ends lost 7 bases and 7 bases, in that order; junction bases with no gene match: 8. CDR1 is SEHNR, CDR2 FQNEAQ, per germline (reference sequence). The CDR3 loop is CASMAGGATGYTF. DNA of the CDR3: TGTGCCAGCATGGCAGGGGGCGCGACTGGCTACACCTTC.

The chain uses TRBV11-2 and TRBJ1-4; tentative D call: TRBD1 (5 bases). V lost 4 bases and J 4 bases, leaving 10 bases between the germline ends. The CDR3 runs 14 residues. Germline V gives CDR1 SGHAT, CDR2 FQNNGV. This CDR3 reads CASSSMRGNEKLFF. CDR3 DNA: TGTGCCAGCAGCTCAATGAGGGGTAATGAAAAACTGTTTTTT.

CDR3 protein: CASKNPGHLYEQYF. As DNA, the CDR3 is TGTGCCAGCAAAAATCCGGGACACCTCTACGAGCAGTACTTC. V usage is TRBV27 and J usage is TRBJ2-7, with D perhaps matching TRBD1 (6 bases). Germline V gives CDR1 MNHEY, CDR2 SMNVEV (reference sequence). Trimming cost V 7 bases and J 3 bases, with 16 bases left between them. The CDR3 extends over 14 amino acids.

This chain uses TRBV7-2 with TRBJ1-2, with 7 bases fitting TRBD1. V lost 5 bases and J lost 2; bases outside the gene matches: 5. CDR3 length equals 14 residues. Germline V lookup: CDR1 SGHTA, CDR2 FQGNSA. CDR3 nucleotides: TGTGCCAGCAGCACAATACAGGGGAACTATGGCTACACCTTC. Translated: CASSTIQGNYGYTF. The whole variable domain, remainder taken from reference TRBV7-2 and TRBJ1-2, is GAGVSQSPSNKVTEKGKDVELRCDPISGHTALYWYRQSLGQGLEFLIYFQGNSAPDKSGLPSDRFSAERTGGSVSTLTIQRTQQEDSAVYLCASSTIQGNYGYTFGSGTRLTVV.

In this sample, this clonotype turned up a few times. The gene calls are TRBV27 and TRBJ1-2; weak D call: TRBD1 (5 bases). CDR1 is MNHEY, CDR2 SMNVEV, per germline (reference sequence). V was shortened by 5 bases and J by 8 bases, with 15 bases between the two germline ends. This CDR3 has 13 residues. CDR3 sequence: CASSTGTAEGYTF. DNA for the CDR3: TGTGCCAGCAGTACGGGGACGGCCGAAGGCTACACCTTC.

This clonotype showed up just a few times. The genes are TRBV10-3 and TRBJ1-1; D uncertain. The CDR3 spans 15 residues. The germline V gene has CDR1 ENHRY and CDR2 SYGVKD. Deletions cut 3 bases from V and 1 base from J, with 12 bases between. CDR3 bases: TGTGCCATCAGTGACACCCTTCCTAGGAACACTGAAGCTTTCTTT. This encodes CAISDTLPRNTEAFF.

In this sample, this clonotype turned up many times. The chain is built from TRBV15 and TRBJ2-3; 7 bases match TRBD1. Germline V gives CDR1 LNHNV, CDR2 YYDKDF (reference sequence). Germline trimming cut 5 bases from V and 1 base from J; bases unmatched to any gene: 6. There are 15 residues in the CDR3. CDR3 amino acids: CATSLQGTGTDTQYF. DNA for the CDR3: TGTGCCACCAGCTTACAGGGGACCGGCACAGATACGCAGTATTTT. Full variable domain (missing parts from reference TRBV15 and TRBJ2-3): DAMVIQNPRYQVTQFGKPVTLSCSQTLNHNVMYWYQQKSSQAPKLLFHYYDKDFNNEADTPDNFQSRRPNTSFCFLDIRSPGLGDTAMYLCATSLQGTGTDTQYFGPGTRLTVL.

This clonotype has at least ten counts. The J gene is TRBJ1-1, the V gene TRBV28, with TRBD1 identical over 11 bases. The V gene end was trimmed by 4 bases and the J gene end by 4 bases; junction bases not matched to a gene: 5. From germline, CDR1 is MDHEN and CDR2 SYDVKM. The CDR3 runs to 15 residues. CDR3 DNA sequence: TGTGCCAGCAGTTACTGGACAGGGGGCCCCACTGAAGCTTTCTTT. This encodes CASSYWTGGPTEAFF.

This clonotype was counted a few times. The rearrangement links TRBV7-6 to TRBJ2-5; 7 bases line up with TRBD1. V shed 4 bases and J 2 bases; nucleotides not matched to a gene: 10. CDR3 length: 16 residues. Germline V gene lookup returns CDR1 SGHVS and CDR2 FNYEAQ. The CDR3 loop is CASSSYGTVQQETQYF. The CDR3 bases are TGTGCCAGCAGCTCCTATGGGACAGTCCAACAAGAGACCCAGTACTTC.

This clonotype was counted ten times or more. The CDR3 sequence is CASSRGGDNQPQHF. Written as DNA, the CDR3 is TGTGCCAGTAGCAGGGGGGGAGACAATCAGCCCCAGCATTTT. V usage is TRBV19 and J usage is TRBJ1-5, with TRBD1 matching over 7 bases. Germline V gene lookup returns CDR1 LNHDA and CDR2 SQIVND (reference sequence). Losses at the gene ends were 6 bases for V and 3 bases for J; bases not matched to a gene: 5. The CDR3 totals 14 residues.

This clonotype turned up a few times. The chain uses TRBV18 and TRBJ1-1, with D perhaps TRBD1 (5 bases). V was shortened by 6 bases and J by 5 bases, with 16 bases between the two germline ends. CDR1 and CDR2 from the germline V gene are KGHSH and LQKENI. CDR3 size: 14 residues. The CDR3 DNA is TGTGCCAGCTCCCCCGGGACTATTGTGACTGAAGCTTTCTTT. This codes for CASSPGTIVTEAFF.

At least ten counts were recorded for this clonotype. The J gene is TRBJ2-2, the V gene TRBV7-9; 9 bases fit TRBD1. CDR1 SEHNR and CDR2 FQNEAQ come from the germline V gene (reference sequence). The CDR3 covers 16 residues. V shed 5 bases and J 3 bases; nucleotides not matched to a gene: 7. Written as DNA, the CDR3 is TGTGCCAGCAGCGCACAGGGGGCGCTAGACACCGGGGAGCTGTTTTTT. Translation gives CASSAQGALDTGELFF.

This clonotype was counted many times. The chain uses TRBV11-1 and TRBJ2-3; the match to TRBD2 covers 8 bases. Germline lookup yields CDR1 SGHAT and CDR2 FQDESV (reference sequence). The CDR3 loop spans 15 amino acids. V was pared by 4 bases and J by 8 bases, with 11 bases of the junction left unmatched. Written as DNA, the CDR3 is TGTGCCAGCAGCTCTAGAGCGGGGGCCGGGGGTACGCAGTATTTT. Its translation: CASSSRAGAGGTQYF.

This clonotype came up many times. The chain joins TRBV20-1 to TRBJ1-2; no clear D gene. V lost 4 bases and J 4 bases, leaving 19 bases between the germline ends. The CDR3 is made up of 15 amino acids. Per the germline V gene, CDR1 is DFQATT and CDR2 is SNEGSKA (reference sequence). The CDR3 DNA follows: TGCAGTGCTACTCTGCCAGGACCGTGGGGCTATGGCTACACCTTC. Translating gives CSATLPGPWGYGYTF.

CDR3 DNA: TGTGCCAGCAGTTATCGGTATTACACTGAAGCTTTCTTT. Translating gives CASSYRYYTEAFF. The genes are TRBV28 and TRBJ1-1; D is uncertain. Trimming removed 4 bases from V and 3 bases from J, with 9 bases in between. The V gene's germline CDR1 is MDHEN and CDR2 SYDVKM. The CDR3 sequence is 13 residues long.

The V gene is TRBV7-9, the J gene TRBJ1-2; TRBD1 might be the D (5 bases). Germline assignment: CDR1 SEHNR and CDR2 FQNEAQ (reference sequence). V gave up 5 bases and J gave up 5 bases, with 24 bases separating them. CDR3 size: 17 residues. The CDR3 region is CASSLLGQTPKSYGYTF. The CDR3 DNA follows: TGTGCCAGCAGCCTTCTGGGGCAGACCCCAAAATCTTATGGCTACACCTTC.

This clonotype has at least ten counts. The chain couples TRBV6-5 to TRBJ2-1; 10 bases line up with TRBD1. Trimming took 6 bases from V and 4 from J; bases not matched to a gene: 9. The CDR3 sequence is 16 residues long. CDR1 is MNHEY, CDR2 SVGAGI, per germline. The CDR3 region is CASSPGTGAGYNEQFF. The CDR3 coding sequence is TGTGCCAGCAGCCCCGGGACAGGGGCCGGGTACAATGAGCAGTTCTTC.

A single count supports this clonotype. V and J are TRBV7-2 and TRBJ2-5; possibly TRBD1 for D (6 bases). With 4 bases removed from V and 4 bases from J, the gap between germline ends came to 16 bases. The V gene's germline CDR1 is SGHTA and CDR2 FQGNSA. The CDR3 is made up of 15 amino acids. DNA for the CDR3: TGTGCCAGCAGCTCTGGACAGCCATCCCCAGAGACCCAGTACTTC. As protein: CASSSGQPSPETQYF.

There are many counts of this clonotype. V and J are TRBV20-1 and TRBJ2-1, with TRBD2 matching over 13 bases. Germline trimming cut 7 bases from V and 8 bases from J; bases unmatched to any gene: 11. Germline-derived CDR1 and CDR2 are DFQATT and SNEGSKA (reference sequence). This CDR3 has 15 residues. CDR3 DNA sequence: TGCAGTGAGAACGAAGGACTAGCGGGAGTTGATGAGCAGTTCTTC. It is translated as CSENEGLAGVDEQFF.

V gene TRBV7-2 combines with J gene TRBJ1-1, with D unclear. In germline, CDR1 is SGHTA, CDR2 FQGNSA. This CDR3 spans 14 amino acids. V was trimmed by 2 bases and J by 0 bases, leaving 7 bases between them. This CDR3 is CASSLYSLNTEAFF. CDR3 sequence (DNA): TGTGCCAGCAGCTTATACAGCTTGAACACTGAAGCTTTCTTT.

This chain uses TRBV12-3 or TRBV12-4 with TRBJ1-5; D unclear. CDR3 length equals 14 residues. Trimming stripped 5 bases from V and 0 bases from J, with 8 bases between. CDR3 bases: TGTGCCAGCAGTGACAACTATAGCAATCAGCCCCAGCATTTT. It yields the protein CASSDNYSNQPQHF.

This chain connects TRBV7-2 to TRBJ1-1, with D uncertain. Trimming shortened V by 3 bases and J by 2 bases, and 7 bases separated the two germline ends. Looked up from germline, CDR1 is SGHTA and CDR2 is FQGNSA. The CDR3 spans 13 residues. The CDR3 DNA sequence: TGTGCCAGCAGCTTTAACAGTAACACTGAAGCTTTCTTT. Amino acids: CASSFNSNTEAFF. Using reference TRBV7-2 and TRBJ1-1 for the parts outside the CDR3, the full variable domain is GAGVSQSPSNKVTEKGKDVELRCDPISGHTALYWYRQSLGQGLEFLIYFQGNSAPDKSGLPSDRFSAERTGGSVSTLTIQRTQQEDSAVYLCASSFNSNTEAFFGQGTRLTVV.

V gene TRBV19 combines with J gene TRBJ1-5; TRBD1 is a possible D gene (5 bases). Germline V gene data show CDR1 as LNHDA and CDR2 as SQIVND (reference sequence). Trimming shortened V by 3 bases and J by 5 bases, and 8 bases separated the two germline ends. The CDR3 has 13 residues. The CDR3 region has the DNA TGTGCCAGTAGTATGCAGGGAGATCAGCCCCAGCATTTT. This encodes CASSMQGDQPQHF. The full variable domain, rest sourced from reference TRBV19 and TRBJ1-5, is DGGITQSPKYLFRKEGQNVTLSCEQNLNHDAMYWYRQDPGQGLRLIYYSQIVNDFQKGDIAEGYSVSREKKESFPLTVTSAQKNPTAFYLCASSMQGDQPQHFGDGTRLSIL.

The CDR3 here is CASRLTGPPNQPQHF. CDR3 DNA: TGTGCCAGCAGGCTGACAGGGCCCCCCAATCAGCCCCAGCATTTT. The J gene is TRBJ1-5, the V gene TRBV28; 7 nucleotides line up with TRBD1. The CDR3 has 15 amino acids. The germline V gene has CDR1 MDHEN and CDR2 SYDVKM. V was pared by 6 bases and J by 3 bases, with 8 bases of the junction left unmatched. The complete variable domain, with remaining parts taken from reference TRBV28 and TRBJ1-5, reads DVKVTQSSRYLVKRTGEKVFLECVQDMDHENMFWYRQDPGLGLRLIYFSYDVKMKEKGDIPEGYSVSREKKERFSLILESASTNQTSMYLCASRLTGPPNQPQHFGDGTRLSIL.

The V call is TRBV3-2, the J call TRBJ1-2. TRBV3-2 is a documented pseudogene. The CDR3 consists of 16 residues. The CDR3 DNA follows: TGTGCCAGCAGCCAAGATACAGGGAGGGTCAACTATGGCTACACCTTC. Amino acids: CASSQDTGRVNYGYTF.

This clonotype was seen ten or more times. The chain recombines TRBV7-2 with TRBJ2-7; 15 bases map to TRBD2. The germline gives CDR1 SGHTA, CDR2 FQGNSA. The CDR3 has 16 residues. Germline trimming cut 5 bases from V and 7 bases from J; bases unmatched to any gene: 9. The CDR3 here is CASSPGGLAGGGEQYF. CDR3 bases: TGTGCCAGCAGCCCCGGGGGACTAGCGGGAGGTGGGGAGCAGTACTTC.

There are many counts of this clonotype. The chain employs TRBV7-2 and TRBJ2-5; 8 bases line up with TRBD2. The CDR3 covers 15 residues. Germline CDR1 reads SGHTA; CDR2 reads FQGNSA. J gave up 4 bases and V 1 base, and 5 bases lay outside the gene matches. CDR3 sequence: CASSLGAGGRETQYF. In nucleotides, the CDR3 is TGTGCCAGCAGCTTAGGGGCGGGGGGCCGAGAGACCCAGTACTTC.

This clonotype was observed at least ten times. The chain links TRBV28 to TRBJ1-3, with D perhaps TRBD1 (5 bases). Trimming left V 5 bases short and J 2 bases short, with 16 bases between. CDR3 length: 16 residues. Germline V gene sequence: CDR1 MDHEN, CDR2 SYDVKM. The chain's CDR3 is CASSTSPWGTGNTIYF. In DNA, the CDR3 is TGTGCCAGCAGTACTTCCCCTTGGGGGACTGGAAACACCATATATTTT.